This T cell receptor beta chain comes out of a study of CD8 T cells in ankylosing spondylitis. In its sample, this clonotype was seen a few times. Its antigen is unknown. This CDR3 is built from 15 residues. Trimming stripped 2 bases from V and 4 bases from J, with 17 bases between. Germline V gives CDR1 DFQATT, CDR2 SNEGSKA (reference sequence). Notes on the study in general: Characteristic, it appeared, of ankylosing spondylitis blood was a TCR beta motif of eight highly homologous variants. Clones linked to disease were reported to show significant enrichment in matched ankylosing spondylitis synovial fluid.

TCRdb fed the 5' RACE reads into MiXCR, producing one record per CDR3 protein. Of over 450,000 distinct CDR3 sequences listed, roughly 13% were seen once; the top ten hold under 7.5%. The TCR was taken from a male donor with ankylosing spondylitis. The sequencing input was blood, either unsorted or a sorted T cell fraction (not recorded which). The chain couples TRBV20-1 to TRBJ2-5; D may correspond to TRBD1 or TRBD2 (6 bases each). The CDR3 coding sequence is TGCAGTGCTAGACAAATAGCGGAGGGGGTAGAGACCCAGTACTTC. Protein product: CSARQIAEGVETQYF.